This passage covers 20 T cell receptor beta chains from one sample sequenced in a study of blood T cell repertoires in COVID-19. Sequenced by immunoSEQ multiplex PCR; TCRdb stores in-frame clones only, minus some. Of over 250,000 clones detected, nearly 90% appear once; the ten largest clones hold 1%. Input material: PBMCs or T cells enriched from blood (not recorded which). These receptors all come from a woman between 25 and 40 years old who had recovered from COVID-19.

This rearrangement joins TRBV5-8 to TRBJ1-2; weak D call: TRBD1 (6 bases). The CDR3 loop spans 14 amino acids. Per the germline V gene, CDR1 is SGHTS and CDR2 is YDEGEE. V lost 4 bases to trimming and J lost 9 bases, with 19 bases between them. The CDR3 nucleotides read TGTGCCAGCAGCCCAGTAACAGGGCGGGTAAGCTACACCTTC. Protein sequence: CASSPVTGRVSYTF.

This clone was observed a single time. The CDR3 is CASSPRTGRDRGRGEQYF. CDR3 nucleotides: TGTGCCAGCAGCCCACGGACAGGCCGGGACAGGGGGCGGGGCGAGCAGTACTTC. The chain links TRBV13 to TRBJ2-7; 12 bases are a match to TRBD1. V trimming: 5 bases; J trimming: 6 bases; junction bases outside the gene matches: 17. The CDR3 contains 18 residues. Germline V gene sequence: CDR1 PRHDT, CDR2 FYEKMQ (reference sequence). The full variable domain, rest sourced from reference TRBV13 and TRBJ2-7, is AAGVIQSPRHLIKEKRETATLKCYPIPRHDTVYWYQQGPGQDPQFLISFYEKMQSDKGSIPDRFSAQQFSDYHSELNMSSLELGDSALYFCASSPRTGRDRGRGEQYFGPGTRLTVT.

The J gene is TRBJ2-2, the V gene TRBV5-6; D is possibly TRBD1 (6 bases). The germline V gene has CDR1 SGHDT and CDR2 YYEEEE. V lost 0 bases and J lost 4, with 13 bases in between. This CDR3 has 16 amino acids. The CDR3 region has the DNA TGTGCCAGCAGCTTGGTCAGGGGAGTGAGCACCGGGGAGCTGTTTTTT. Its translation: CASSLVRGVSTGELFF.

The chain recombines TRBV18 with TRBJ2-7; D may be TRBD1 (5 bases). The CDR3 has 15 residues. With 6 bases removed from V and 2 bases from J, the gap between germline ends came to 17 bases. Germline-derived CDR1 and CDR2 are KGHSH and LQKENI. CDR3: CASSPLTGAPYEQYF. In DNA, the CDR3 is TGTGCCAGCTCTCCCCTAACAGGAGCGCCCTACGAGCAGTACTTC.

The V gene is TRBV6-5, the J gene TRBJ2-3; D gene ambiguous. Germline V gene lookup returns CDR1 MNHEY and CDR2 SVGAGI. This CDR3 is built from 14 residues. V lost 2 bases to trimming and J lost 2 bases, with 8 bases between them. Here the CDR3 reads CASSYNRYTDTQYF. For the CDR3, the DNA is TGTGCCAGCAGTTACAACAGATACACAGATACGCAGTATTTT.

The genes are TRBV18 and TRBJ1-3; the match to TRBD1 covers 7 bases. In germline, CDR1 is KGHSH, CDR2 LQKENI. This CDR3 is 19 amino acids long. The J segment lost 0 bases and the V segment lost 0 bases, leaving 11 bases of the junction unmatched. The CDR3 DNA follows: TGTGCCAGCTCACCACCCAGGGGGGTTCTCTTGGGCTCTGGAAACACCATATATTTT. Protein sequence: CASSPPRGVLLGSGNTIYF.

V gene TRBV11-2 combines with J gene TRBJ2-7; 12 bases fit TRBD2. CDR1 is SGHAT, CDR2 FQNNGV, per germline. V lost 0 bases to trimming and J lost 2 bases; unmatched junction nucleotides: 5. The CDR3 has 17 amino acids. CDR3 protein: CASSLDSGLAGTYEQYF. The CDR3, as DNA: TGTGCCAGCAGCTTAGACTCGGGACTAGCGGGTACCTACGAGCAGTACTTC.

This clone was picked up one time. This sequence joins TRBV11-2 and TRBJ2-5, with a tentative D call TRBD2 (6 bases). The V end lost 5 bases, the J end lost 4 bases, and 26 bases lay between the germline ends. CDR1 and CDR2 (germline): SGHAT, FQNNGV. The CDR3 loop spans 18 amino acids. CDR3 in amino acids: CASSPYYSRENEGETQYF. As DNA, the CDR3 is TGTGCCAGCAGCCCCTATTACTCCCGGGAGAATGAGGGAGAGACCCAGTACTTC.

The chain couples TRBV2 to TRBJ1-5; D gene uncertain. The germline V and J ends were trimmed by 4 bases and 8 bases, with 12 bases remaining between them. Germline loops: CDR1 SNHLY, CDR2 FYNNEI. CDR3 length equals 13 residues. DNA of the CDR3: TGTGCCAGCAGTGGAAATCATGGAGAGCCCCAGCATTTT. Its translation is CASSGNHGEPQHF.

The rearrangement joins TRBV11-1 to TRBJ1-5; D remains ambiguous. Germline loops: CDR1 SGHAT, CDR2 FQDESV (reference sequence). V was cut by 1 base and J by 7 bases, with 8 bases left in between. The CDR3 spans 13 residues. The DNA of the CDR3 is TGTGCCAGCAGCTTAGGGGCGGGGCAGCCCCAGCATTTT. Its protein is CASSLGAGQPQHF.

The chain joins TRBV28 to TRBJ1-4; TRBD1 might be the D (5 bases). The CDR3 length is 16 residues. Germline V gene lookup returns CDR1 MDHEN and CDR2 SYDVKM. V was pared by 3 bases and J by 6 bases, with 17 bases between. CDR3 amino acids: CASSFRPTPGDEKLFF. DNA for the CDR3: TGTGCCAGCAGTTTCAGGCCTACCCCGGGGGATGAAAAACTGTTTTTT. The entire variable domain, with the rest obtained from reference TRBV28 and TRBJ1-4, is as follows: DVKVTQSSRYLVKRTGEKVFLECVQDMDHENMFWYRQDPGLGLRLIYFSYDVKMKEKGDIPEGYSVSREKKERFSLILESASTNQTSMYLCASSFRPTPGDEKLFFGSGTQLSVL.

In DNA, the CDR3 is TGTGCCAGCAGTTCCCCGACTGCCTGGTGGGAAAAACTGTTTTTT. Translated: CASSSPTAWWEKLFF. The chain uses TRBV28 and TRBJ1-4; D not certain. This CDR3 has 15 residues. Trimming took 4 bases from V and 8 from J, leaving 17 bases between them. The germline CDR1 and CDR2 sequences are MDHEN and SYDVKM.

The rearrangement uses TRBV12-3 or TRBV12-4 and TRBJ2-7, with D unresolved. Trimming stripped 0 bases from V and 7 bases from J, with 7 bases between. CDR3 length equals 12 residues. The CDR3 reads CASSLARWEQYF. CDR3 bases: TGTGCCAGCAGTTTAGCGAGGTGGGAGCAGTACTTC.

The chain couples TRBV13 to TRBJ2-3, with TRBD1 identical over 8 bases. The germline CDR1 and CDR2 sequences are PRHDT and FYEKMQ (reference sequence). Trimming cost V 2 bases and J 4 bases; bases outside gene matches: 11. The CDR3 is made up of 17 amino acids. CDR3 bases: TGTGCCAGCAGCTTACCCCGGGACAGGCCGGTTCCAGATACGCAGTATTTT. Protein sequence: CASSLPRDRPVPDTQYF.

The gene calls are TRBV27 and TRBJ2-3; weak D call: TRBD2 (6 bases). The germline V gene has CDR1 MNHEY and CDR2 SMNVEV (reference sequence). This CDR3 region has 19 residues. The V end was cut by 1 base, the J end by 0 bases, with 20 bases between. The DNA of the CDR3 is TGTGCCAGCAGTTTATGGTTGGCCCCGGGACTTAATAGCACAGATACGCAGTATTTT. It specifies CASSLWLAPGLNSTDTQYF.

The gene calls are TRBV27 and TRBJ2-7; TRBD1 agrees at 9 bases. The germline V gene encodes CDR1 MNHEY and CDR2 SMNVEV (reference sequence). The CDR3 runs 15 residues. The V and J ends lost 6 bases and 3 bases, in that order; junction bases with no gene match: 9. The CDR3 bases are TGTGCCAGCAGAGACGTAGGGACAGGGCTCTACGAGCAGTACTTC. It specifies CASRDVGTGLYEQYF.

The V gene is TRBV27, the J gene TRBJ2-7; TRBD2 might be the D (6 bases). CDR1 and CDR2 from the germline V gene are MNHEY and SMNVEV (reference sequence). V was trimmed by 6 bases and J by 2 bases, leaving 17 bases between them. CDR3 length equals 15 residues. CDR3: CASRGLGPNAYEQYF. For the CDR3, the DNA is TGTGCCAGCAGGGGACTCGGGCCGAACGCCTACGAGCAGTACTTC.

The chain couples TRBV5-1 to TRBJ2-1; 9 bases agree with TRBD2. Germline V gene sequence: CDR1 SGHRS, CDR2 YFSETQ. J lost 5 bases, V lost 1 base, and 4 bases had no gene match. The CDR3 contains 15 residues. This CDR3 is CASSLKAGGHNEQFF. In DNA form, the CDR3 reads TGCGCCAGCAGCTTGAAAGCGGGAGGACACAATGAGCAGTTCTTC.

This sequence joins TRBV27 and TRBJ1-2, with a possible D match to TRBD1 (6 bases). The ends were cut back, 3 bases at V and 4 bases at J, with 12 bases in the middle. Germline V gene data show CDR1 as MNHEY and CDR2 as SMNVEV (reference sequence). This CDR3 is built from 14 residues. The CDR3 sequence: CASSFRGAPYGYTF. Written as DNA, the CDR3 is TGTGCCAGCAGTTTCCGGGGGGCCCCCTATGGCTACACCTTC.

In its sample, this clone was seen once. The V call is TRBV27, the J call TRBJ1-2; TRBD1 is a possible D gene (6 bases). CDR1 MNHEY and CDR2 SMNVEV come from the germline V gene (reference sequence). Trimming took off 2 bases at V and 0 bases at J, with 19 bases between the two ends. The CDR3 has 18 amino acids. This chain's CDR3 is CASSLRWQGIAANYGYTF. DNA of the CDR3: TGTGCCAGCAGTTTACGGTGGCAGGGGATTGCAGCTAACTATGGCTACACCTTC.